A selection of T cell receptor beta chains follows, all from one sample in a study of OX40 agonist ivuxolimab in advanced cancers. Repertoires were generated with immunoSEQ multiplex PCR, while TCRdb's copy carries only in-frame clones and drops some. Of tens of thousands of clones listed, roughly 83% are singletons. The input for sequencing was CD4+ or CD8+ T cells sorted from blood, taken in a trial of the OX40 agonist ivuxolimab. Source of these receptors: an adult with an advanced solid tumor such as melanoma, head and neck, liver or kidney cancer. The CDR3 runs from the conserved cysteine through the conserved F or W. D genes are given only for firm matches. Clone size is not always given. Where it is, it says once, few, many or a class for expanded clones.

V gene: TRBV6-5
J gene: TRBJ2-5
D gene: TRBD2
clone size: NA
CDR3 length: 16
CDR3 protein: CASSYSSGGEQETQYF
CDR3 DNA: TGTGCCAGCAGTTATTCTAGCGGGGGGGAACAAGAGACCCAGTACTTC

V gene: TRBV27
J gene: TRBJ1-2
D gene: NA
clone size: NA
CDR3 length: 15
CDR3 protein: CASSFAGMGSWGYTF
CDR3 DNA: TGTGCCAGCAGTTTCGCAGGCATGGGATCGTGGGGCTACACCTTC

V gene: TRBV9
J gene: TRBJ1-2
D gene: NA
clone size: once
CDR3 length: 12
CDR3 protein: CASSVGGYGYTF
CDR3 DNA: TGTGCCAGCAGCGTAGGTGGCTATGGCTACACCTTC

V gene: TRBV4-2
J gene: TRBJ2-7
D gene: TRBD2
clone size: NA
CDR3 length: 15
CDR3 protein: CASSQLGLAGEEQYF
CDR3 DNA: TGTGCCAGCAGCCAGCTAGGACTAGCGGGAGAAGAGCAGTACTTC

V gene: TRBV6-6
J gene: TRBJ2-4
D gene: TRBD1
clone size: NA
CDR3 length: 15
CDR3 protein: CASTERGTGENIQYF
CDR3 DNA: TGTGCCAGCACCGAACGCGGGACAGGGGAAAACATTCAGTACTTC

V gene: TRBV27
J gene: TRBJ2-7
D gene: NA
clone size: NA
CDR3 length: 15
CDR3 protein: CASSPGLSISYEQYF
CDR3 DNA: TGTGCCAGCAGCCCCGGACTCTCCATTTCCTACGAGCAGTACTTC

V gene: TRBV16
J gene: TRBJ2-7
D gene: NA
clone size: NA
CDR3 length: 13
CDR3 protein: CASRPRSVYEQYF
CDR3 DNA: TGTGCCAGCAGACCACGTAGCGTATACGAGCAGTACTTC

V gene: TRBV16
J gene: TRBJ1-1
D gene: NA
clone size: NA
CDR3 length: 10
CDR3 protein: CASSQSEAFF
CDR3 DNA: TGTGCCAGCAGCCAGTCTGAAGCTTTCTTT

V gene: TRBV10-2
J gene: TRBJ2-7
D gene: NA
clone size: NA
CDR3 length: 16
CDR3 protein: CASSEIHTKDYYEQYF
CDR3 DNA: TGCGCCAGCAGTGAGATACACACGAAAGATTACTACGAGCAGTACTTC

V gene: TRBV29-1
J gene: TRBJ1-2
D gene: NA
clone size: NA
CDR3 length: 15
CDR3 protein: CSVTGHGLANYGYTF
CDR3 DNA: TGCAGCGTGACCGGACACGGCCTGGCTAACTATGGCTACACCTTC

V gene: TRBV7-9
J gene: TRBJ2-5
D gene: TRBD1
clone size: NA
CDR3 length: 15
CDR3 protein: CASSLAGTGQETQYF
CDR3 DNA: TGTGCCAGCAGCTTAGCAGGGACAGGCCAAGAGACCCAGTACTTC

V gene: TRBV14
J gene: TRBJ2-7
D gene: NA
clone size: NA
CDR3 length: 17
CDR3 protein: CASSQDGLAVLAYEQYF
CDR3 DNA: TGTGCCAGCAGCCAAGATGGGCTGGCGGTCCTAGCCTACGAGCAGTACTTC

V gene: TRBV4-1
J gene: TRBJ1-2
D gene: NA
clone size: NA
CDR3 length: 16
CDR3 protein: CASSQGRGQANYGYTF
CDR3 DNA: TGCGCCAGCAGCCAAGGCAGGGGCCAAGCTAACTATGGCTACACCTTC

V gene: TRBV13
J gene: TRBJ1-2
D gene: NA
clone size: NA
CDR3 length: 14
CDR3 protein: CASSERGSRYGYTF
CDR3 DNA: TGTGCCAGCAGCGAGCGGGGCAGTCGCTATGGCTACACCTTC

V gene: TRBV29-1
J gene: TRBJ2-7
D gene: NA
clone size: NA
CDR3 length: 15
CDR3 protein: CSAGWTTVLTYEQYF
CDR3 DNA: TGCAGCGCCGGATGGACGACCGTTCTTACCTACGAGCAGTACTTC

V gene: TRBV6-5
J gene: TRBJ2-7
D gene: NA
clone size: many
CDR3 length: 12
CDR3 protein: CASSYTGYEQYF
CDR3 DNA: TGTGCCAGCAGTTACACGGGTTACGAGCAGTACTTC

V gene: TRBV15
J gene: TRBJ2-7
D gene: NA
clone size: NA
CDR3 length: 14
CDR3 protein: CATSAGHSFYEQYF
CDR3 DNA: TGTGCCACCAGCGCAGGACATAGCTTCTACGAGCAGTACTTC

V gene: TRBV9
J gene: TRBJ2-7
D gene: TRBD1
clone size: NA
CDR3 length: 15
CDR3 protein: CASSVQGDLTYEQYF
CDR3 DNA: TGTGCCAGCAGCGTACAGGGGGATCTAACCTACGAGCAGTACTTC

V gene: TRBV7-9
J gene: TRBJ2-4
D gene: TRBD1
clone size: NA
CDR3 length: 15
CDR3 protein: CASSWDRLPKNIQYF
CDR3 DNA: TGTGCCAGCAGCTGGGACAGACTACCCAAAAACATTCAGTACTTC

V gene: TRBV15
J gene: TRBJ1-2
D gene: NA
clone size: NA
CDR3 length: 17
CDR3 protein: CATSRDWGLTGDYGYTF
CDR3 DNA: TGTGCCACCAGCAGAGATTGGGGGCTGACAGGTGATTATGGCTACACCTTC

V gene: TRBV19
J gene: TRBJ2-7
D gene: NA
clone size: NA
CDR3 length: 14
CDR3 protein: CASSIYIDSYEQYF
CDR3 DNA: TGTGCCAGTAGTATCTATATCGACTCCTACGAGCAGTACTTC

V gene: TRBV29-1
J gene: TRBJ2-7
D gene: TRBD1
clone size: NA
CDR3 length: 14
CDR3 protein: CSAETGQGSHEQYF
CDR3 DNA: TGCAGCGCCGAAACGGGACAGGGGTCGCACGAGCAGTACTTC

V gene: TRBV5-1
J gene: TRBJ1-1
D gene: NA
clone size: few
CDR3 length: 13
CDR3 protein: CASSLSRSTEAFF
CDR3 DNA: TGCGCCAGCAGCTTGTCGCGGAGCACTGAAGCTTTCTTT

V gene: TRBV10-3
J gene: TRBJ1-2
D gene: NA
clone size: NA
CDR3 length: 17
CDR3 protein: CAISESLKPLGGYGYTF
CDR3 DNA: TGTGCCATCAGTGAGTCATTGAAACCCCTAGGCGGCTATGGCTACACCTTC

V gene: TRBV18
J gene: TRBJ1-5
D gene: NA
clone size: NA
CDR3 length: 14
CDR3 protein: CASSPVQVDQPQHF
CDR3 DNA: TGTGCCAGCTCACCGGTACAGGTAGATCAGCCCCAGCATTTT

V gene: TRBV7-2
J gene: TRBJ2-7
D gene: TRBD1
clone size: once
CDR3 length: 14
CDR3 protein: CASSLDRGRDEQYF
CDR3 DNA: TGTGCCAGCAGCTTAGACAGGGGGCGCGACGAGCAGTACTTC

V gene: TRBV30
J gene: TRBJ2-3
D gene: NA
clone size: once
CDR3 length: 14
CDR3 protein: CAWTDSQRGDTQYF
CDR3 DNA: TGTGCCTGGACGGACAGTCAAAGGGGAGATACGCAGTATTTT

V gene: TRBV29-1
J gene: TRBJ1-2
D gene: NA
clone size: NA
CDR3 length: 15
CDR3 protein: CSVEYRTLIHYGYTF
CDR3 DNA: TGCAGCGTTGAATATAGGACTCTGATTCACTATGGCTACACCTTC

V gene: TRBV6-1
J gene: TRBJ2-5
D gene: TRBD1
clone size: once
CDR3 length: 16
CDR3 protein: CASSEALGAGGETQYF
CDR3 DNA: TGTGCCAGCAGTGAAGCGCTCGGGGCAGGGGGTGAGACCCAGTACTTC

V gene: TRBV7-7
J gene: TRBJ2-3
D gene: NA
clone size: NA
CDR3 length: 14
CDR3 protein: CASSLAGSPDTQYF
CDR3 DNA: TGTGCTAGCAGCTTAGCCGGTTCCCCAGATACGCAGTATTTT

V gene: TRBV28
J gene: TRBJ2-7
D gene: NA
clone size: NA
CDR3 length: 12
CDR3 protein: CASSWDNGEQYF
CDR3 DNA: TGTGCCAGCAGTTGGGATAACGGCGAGCAGTACTTC

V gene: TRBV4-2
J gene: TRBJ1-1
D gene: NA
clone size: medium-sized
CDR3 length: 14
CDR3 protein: CASSQGHSNTEAFF
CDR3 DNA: TGTGCCAGCAGCCAAGGGCACTCCAACACTGAAGCTTTCTTT

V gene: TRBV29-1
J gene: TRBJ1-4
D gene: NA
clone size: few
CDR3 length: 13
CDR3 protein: CSVETRGGEKLFF
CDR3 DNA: TGCAGCGTTGAGACCAGGGGTGGTGAAAAACTGTTTTTT

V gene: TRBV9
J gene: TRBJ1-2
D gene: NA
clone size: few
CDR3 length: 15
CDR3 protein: CASSGDLNLAYGYTF
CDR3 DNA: TGTGCCAGCAGCGGAGACCTTAATTTGGCCTATGGCTACACCTTC

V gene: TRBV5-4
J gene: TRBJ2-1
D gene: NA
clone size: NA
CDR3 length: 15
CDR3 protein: CASSPGGGTYNEQFF
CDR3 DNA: TGTGCCAGCAGCCCCGGTGGGGGGACCTACAATGAGCAGTTCTTC

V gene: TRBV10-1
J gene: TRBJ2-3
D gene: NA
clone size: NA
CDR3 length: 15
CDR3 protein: CASSDPTDSTDTQYF
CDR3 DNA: TGCGCCAGCAGTGACCCCACGGACTCCACAGATACGCAGTATTTT

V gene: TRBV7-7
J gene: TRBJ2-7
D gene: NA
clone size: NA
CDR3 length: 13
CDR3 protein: CASSFNQGYEQYF
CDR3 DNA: TGTGCTAGCAGCTTCAACCAGGGCTACGAGCAGTACTTC